The clone carrying this T cell receptor (beta chain) turned up a few times. What it binds is not known. Via MiXCR, TCRdb re-called the 5' RACE reads, giving one row per CDR3 protein. The sample lists 350,000 to 450,000 distinct CDR3 sequences, around 27% occurring once. This specimen belongs to a study of T-cell memory formation after mild COVID-19. General study results and limits: A subset of responding clones appeared in pre-infection memory, suggesting cross-reactive memory joined.

The sample consisted of PBMCs or a T cell subset sorted from them (not recorded which). This sequence originates from an adult woman who had mild COVID-19 (a few samples of this study predate the infection). Cell type and time point are not known.

CDR3 loop: CSVRGGQSETQYF. CDR3 DNA sequence: TGCAGCGTGCGAGGGGGACAGTCGGAGACCCAGTACTTC. The chain uses TRBV29-1 and TRBJ2-5, with 7 bases that match TRBD1. Germline trimming cut 6 bases from V and 5 bases from J; bases unmatched to any gene: 9. Germline V gives CDR1 SQVTM, CDR2 ANQGSEA. The CDR3 spans 13 residues.